Listed below are T cell receptor beta chains from one sample, sequenced in a study of blood T cell repertoires in COVID-19. This table comes from immunoSEQ multiplex PCR, and its TCRdb copy is limited to in-frame clones, with some not included. In the table there are tens of thousands of clones, about 83% of which are singletons. The sequencing input was peripheral blood. The receptors originated from a woman aged 60 to 75 with acute or convalescent COVID-19. Both conserved end residues are part of each CDR3. A D gene is named only where the DNA matches it firmly. Rows give clone size only sometimes, using once, few, many, or a class for an expanded clone.

j_call clone_size d_call v_call cdr3_aa cdr3_nt
TRBJ2-2 . . TRBV11-2 CASSQQVDGELFF TGTGCCAGCAGCCAGCAGGTAGACGGGGAGCTGTTTTTT
TRBJ1-4 . . TRBV30 CAWSRDGGRLFF TGTGCCTGGAGTAGGGATGGGGGGAGGCTGTTTTTT
TRBJ1-2 . TRBD1 TRBV5-1 CASSFPDREVGYTF TGCGCCAGCAGCTTTCCGGACAGGGAGGTTGGCTACACCTTC
TRBJ2-4 . . TRBV24-1 CATSDLRQENIQYF TGTGCCACCAGTGATTTGCGGCAGGAAAACATTCAGTACTTC
TRBJ1-6 many . TRBV7-6 CASSLRGNDSPLHF TGTGCCAGCAGCTTAAGGGGGAACGATTCACCCCTCCACTTT
TRBJ1-5 . TRBD1 TRBV19 CASSISGGNQPQHF TGTGCCAGTAGTATATCAGGGGGTAACCAGCCCCAGCATTTT
TRBJ2-7 . . TRBV3-1/TRBV3-2 CASSPPGSSYEQYF TGTGCCAGCAGCCCCCCCGGGTCCTCCTACGAGCAGTACTTC
TRBJ1-1 . . TRBV6-5 CASTSAGATEAFF TGTGCCAGCACCTCGGCAGGGGCAACTGAAGCTTTCTTT
TRBJ1-2 . . TRBV12-3/TRBV12-4 CASSLSSSYGYTF TGTGCCAGCAGTTTGAGTAGTAGTTATGGCTACACCTTC
TRBJ1-2 . . TRBV7-9 CASSFEVSSYGYTF TGTGCCAGCAGCTTCGAGGTCTCTTCCTATGGCTACACCTTC
TRBJ2-3 . TRBD1 TRBV7-7 CASSLGTGDMEEADTQYF TGTGCCAGCAGCTTAGGGACAGGGGATATGGAGGAAGCAGATACGCAGTATTTT
TRBJ1-3 . TRBD1 TRBV5-1 CASSLDGQGARNTIYF TGCGCCAGCAGCTTGGATGGGCAGGGGGCCCGGAACACCATATATTTT
TRBJ2-5 once TRBD1 TRBV5-1 CASSTQGAQETQYF TGCGCCAGCAGCACCCAGGGGGCCCAAGAGACCCAGTACTTC
TRBJ1-2 . . TRBV12-3/TRBV12-4 CASSLRSGYTF TGTGCCAGCAGTTTGCGTTCTGGCTACACCTTC
TRBJ2-1 . . TRBV11-2 CASSLGPGNEQFF TGTGCCAGCAGCTTAGGTCCGGGCAATGAGCAGTTCTTC
TRBJ1-5 . TRBD1 TRBV4-1 CASSRVTGDNQPQHF TGCGCCAGCAGCCGAGTGACAGGGGACAATCAGCCCCAGCATTTT
TRBJ2-3 . . TRBV20-1 CSARGGYPGYF TGCAGTGCTAGAGGTGGCTACCCAGGGTATTTT
TRBJ2-3 . . TRBV3-1/TRBV3-2 CASSQGADTQYF TGTGCCAGCAGCCAAGGGGCGGATACGCAGTATTTT
TRBJ2-7 . TRBD1 TRBV29-1 CSGYRQGGEQYF TGCAGCGGCTACCGACAGGGGGGCGAGCAGTACTTC
TRBJ1-1 . . TRBV14 CASSQVWAGEAFF TGTGCCAGCAGCCAAGTTTGGGCAGGGGAAGCTTTCTTT
TRBJ1-3 few . TRBV5-1 CASSPAGLVSGNTIYF TGCGCCAGCAGCCCGGCAGGGTTGGTTTCGGGAAACACCATATATTTT
TRBJ1-3 . . TRBV21-1 CASSPARVGSGNTIYF .
TRBJ1-2 . TRBD1 TRBV6-5 CASSPPPGQGSGTF TGTGCCAGCAGTCCACCACCGGGACAGGGATCAGGGACCTTC
TRBJ2-7 . . TRBV6-1 CASSEVLGRGQYF TGTGCCAGCAGTGAAGTCTTGGGTCGCGGGCAGTACTTC
TRBJ2-5 . TRBD2 TRBV3-1/TRBV3-2 CASSQPGGGNQETQYF TGTGCCAGCAGCCAGCCTGGCGGGGGGAATCAAGAGACCCAGTACTTC
TRBJ1-2 . . TRBV4-1 CASSHQKAGWGYTF TGCGCCAGCAGCCACCAAAAAGCGGGCTGGGGCTACACCTTC
TRBJ2-2 . . TRBV9 CASSVTGNTGELFF TGTGCCAGCAGCGTAACAGGGAACACCGGGGAGCTGTTTTTT
TRBJ1-2 . . TRBV7-2 CASSPLGSSGLAFYGYTF TGTGCCAGCAGCCCCTTAGGGTCAAGCGGCCTCGCTTTCTATGGCTACACCTTC
TRBJ1-2 . TRBD1 TRBV10-2 CASTDSTGEYGYTF TGCGCCAGCACCGATTCAACAGGGGAATATGGCTACACCTTC
TRBJ1-5 . . TRBV18 CASSPRNQPQHF TGTGCCAGCTCGCCTAGAAATCAGCCCCAGCATTTT
TRBJ1-4 . . TRBV6-5 CASSSPGGGEKLFF TGTGCCAGCAGTTCCCCGGGGGGCGGTGAAAAACTGTTTTTT
TRBJ1-1 . . TRBV13 CASSLDPTGRHTEAFF TGTGCCAGCAGCTTAGACCCTACAGGGAGACACACTGAAGCTTTCTTT
TRBJ1-5 once . TRBV24-1 CATSDFGGNQPQHF TGTGCCACCAGTGATTTCGGGGGCAATCAGCCCCAGCATTTT
TRBJ2-3 . . TRBV9 CASSEQGLEKYF TGTGCCAGCAGCGAGCAGGGTCTGGAGAAGTATTTT
TRBJ1-5 . TRBD1 TRBV6-5 CASSGQVNLGQPQHF TGTGCCAGCAGCGGACAGGTGAACCTCGGTCAGCCCCAGCATTTT
TRBJ2-3 few TRBD2 TRBV7-9 CASSYAGGTDTQYF TGTGCCAGCAGTTATGCGGGGGGCACAGATACGCAGTATTTT
TRBJ2-7 . TRBD1 TRBV19 CASSIGQGKEQYF TGTGCCAGTAGTATAGGACAGGGAAAGGAGCAGTACTTC
TRBJ1-2 . TRBD1 TRBV4-2 CASSQEGGQGTYGYTF TGTGCCAGCAGCCAAGAAGGCGGACAGGGTACTTATGGCTACACCTTC
TRBJ2-1 few . TRBV28 CASSLTVSEQFF TGTGCCAGCAGTTTAACAGTTTCCGAGCAGTTCTTC
TRBJ1-2 . . TRBV20-1 CSAAGNYGYTF TGCAGTGCCGCAGGGAACTATGGCTACACCTTC